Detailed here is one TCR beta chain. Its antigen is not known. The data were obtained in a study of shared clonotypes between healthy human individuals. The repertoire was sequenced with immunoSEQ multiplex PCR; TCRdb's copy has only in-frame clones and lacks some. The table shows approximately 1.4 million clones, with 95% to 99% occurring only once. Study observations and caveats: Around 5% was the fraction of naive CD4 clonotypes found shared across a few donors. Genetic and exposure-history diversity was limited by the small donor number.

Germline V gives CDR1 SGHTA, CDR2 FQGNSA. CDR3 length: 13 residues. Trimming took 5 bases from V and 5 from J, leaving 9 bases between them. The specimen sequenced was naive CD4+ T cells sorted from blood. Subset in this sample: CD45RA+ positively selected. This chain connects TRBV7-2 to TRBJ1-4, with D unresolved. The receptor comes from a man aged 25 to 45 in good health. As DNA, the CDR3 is TGTGCCAGCAGCCGGTCTGGGAATGAAAAACTGTTTTTT. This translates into CASSRSGNEKLFF. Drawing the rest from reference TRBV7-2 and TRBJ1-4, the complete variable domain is GAGVSQSPSNKVTEKGKDVELRCDPISGHTALYWYRQSLGQGLEFLIYFQGNSAPDKSGLPSDRFSAERTGGSVSTLTIQRTQQEDSAVYLCASSRSGNEKLFFGSGTQLSVL.